The 6 T cell receptor beta chains below come from one sample, sequenced in a study of shared clonotypes between healthy human individuals. CD8 cells classed as naive were CD45RO-negative and positively selected for CCR7, excluding terminally differentiated effector memory CD45RA+ cells. Generated by immunoSEQ multiplex PCR, the TCRdb table keeps only in-frame clones and is missing some. This sample carries around 2,100,000 clones, about 95% of them seen once, and the ten largest clones take under 1.5%. The sequenced sample was naive CD8+ T cells sorted from blood. These receptors all stem from a man aged 18-30 years in good health.

The chain couples TRBV28 to TRBJ1-2; D unresolved. CDR1 is MDHEN, CDR2 SYDVKM, per germline. The CDR3 sequence is 13 residues long. The ends were cut back, 3 bases at V and 8 bases at J, with 13 bases in the middle. The DNA of the CDR3 is TGTGCCAGCAGTTTGTGGGGTGGTATGGGCTACACCTTC. Its protein product is CASSLWGGMGYTF.

The gene calls are TRBV27 and TRBJ2-2; D is unresolved. The CDR3 is 16 residues long. V was pared by 0 bases and J by 0 bases, with 8 bases between. Germline assignment: CDR1 MNHEY and CDR2 SMNVEV (reference sequence). The CDR3 DNA reads TGTGCCAGCAGTTTATCTTGGACGGCGAACACCGGGGAGCTGTTTTTT. This sequence encodes CASSLSWTANTGELFF.

The rearrangement uses TRBV5-6 and TRBJ1-1; TRBD1 agrees at 9 bases. Germline values: CDR1 SGHDT, CDR2 YYEEEE. With 4 bases clipped from V and 4 bases from J, the junction kept 8 bases outside the gene matches. The CDR3 runs 15 residues. CDR3 loop: CASSRTGAGGTEAFF. CDR3 in DNA: TGTGCCAGCAGCAGGACAGGGGCGGGAGGCACTGAAGCTTTCTTT.

CDR3 DNA sequence: TGTGCCAGCAGCTCCCCCCTCGTTTCGGGACACCTCGACAATGAGCAGTTCTTC. It is translated as CASSSPLVSGHLDNEQFF. The V call is TRBV7-2, the J call TRBJ2-1; D perhaps matches TRBD1 (6 bases). Germline V gives CDR1 SGHTA, CDR2 FQGNSA. Trimming removed 4 bases at V and 5 bases at J, with 24 bases between. This CDR3 spans 18 amino acids.

J is TRBJ1-5 and V is TRBV6-5; tentatively, D is TRBD1 (6 bases). Trimming shortened V by 4 bases and J by 8 bases, and 21 bases separated the two germline ends. The CDR3 spans 16 residues. Per the germline V gene, CDR1 is MNHEY and CDR2 is SVGAGI. The CDR3 DNA sequence: TGTGCCAGCAGTTCCGACTATTGGGGGCTACAGGAGCCCCAGCATTTT. It is translated as CASSSDYWGLQEPQHF.

The chain links TRBV2 to TRBJ2-7; D is uncertain. Germline lookup yields CDR1 SNHLY and CDR2 FYNNEI. This CDR3 is 12 amino acids long. Trimming took 7 bases from V and 3 from J, leaving 10 bases between them. CDR3 amino acids: CASTESIYEQYF. CDR3 in DNA: TGTGCCAGCACCGAGTCTATCTACGAGCAGTACTTC.